Sequencing of this T cell receptor (beta chain) was carried out in a study of graft-versus-host responses after intestinal transplantation. This table comes from immunoSEQ multiplex PCR, and its TCRdb copy is limited to in-frame clones, with some not included. The sample gives fewer than 90,000 clones, approximately 94% of which show up once; 0.15% to 0.2% is in the top ten. Remarks on this clone: Its antigen is still unknown.

The CDR3 consists of 15 residues. V lost 9 bases, J lost 0 bases, and 8 bases stayed unmatched. Germline CDR1 reads LNHDA; CDR2 reads SQIVND (reference sequence). V usage is TRBV19 and J usage is TRBJ1-5; TRBD1 agrees at 7 bases. The clonotype was recovered from a human donor who was the organ donor for an intestinal transplant. Material: unstimulated CD4+ T cells sorted from spleen or lymph node cells, obtained before transplant. For the CDR3, the DNA is TGTGCCAGCCACAGGGGCGGACATAGCAATCAGCCCCAGCATTTT. Translation: CASHRGGHSNQPQHF.